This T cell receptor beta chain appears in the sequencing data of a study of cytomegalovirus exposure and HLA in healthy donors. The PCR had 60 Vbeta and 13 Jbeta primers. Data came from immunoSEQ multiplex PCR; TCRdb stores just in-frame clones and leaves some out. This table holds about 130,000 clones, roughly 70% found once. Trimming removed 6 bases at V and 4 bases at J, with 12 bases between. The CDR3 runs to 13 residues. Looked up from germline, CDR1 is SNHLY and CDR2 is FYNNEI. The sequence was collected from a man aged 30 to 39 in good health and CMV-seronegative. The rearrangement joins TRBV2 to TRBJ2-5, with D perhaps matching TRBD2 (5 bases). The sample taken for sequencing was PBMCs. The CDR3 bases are TGTGCCAGCAGCGACCGAGGAGGAGAGACCCAGTACTTC. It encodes CASSDRGGETQYF.